This record looks at one TCR beta chain sequence and its context. This clonotype was seen a handful of times. Which antigen it targets is not known. No base quality information exists; no much larger clone differs at one position. The data were taken from a study of response to subunit inactivated influenza vaccine (dated 2018 in TCRdb). In terms of the full investigation: The study used deep quantitative T cell receptor repertoire profiling to track responses to a trivalent subunit inactivated influenza vaccine.

Library construction relied on RT-PCR. TCRdb shows the sequencer as Illumina HiSeq 2500. TCRdb redid the processing of the public reads, applying fastp at Q25 and MiXCR, and retained in-frame beta chains. Identical CDR3 protein sequences are pooled into one entry, listed with their most common genes and DNA. This sample gives 700,000 to 800,000 distinct CDR3 sequences in total; roughly 20% of them show up just once. Under 13% of the sample lies in the top ten. Via the germline V gene, CDR1 is SGHDT and CDR2 YYEEEE. Deletion took 0 bases off V and 2 bases off J, with a span of 9 bases between the germline ends. Spanning cysteine to phenylalanine, the CDR3 consists of 14 amino acids. The DNA shown is the 42-base CDR3, in frame from base 1. Study-level results and caveats: The authors suggested that each seasonal influenza vaccination may recruit only a limited number of new T cells.

The sample in question was PBMCs from blood, obtained around 5 days after vaccination. This chain joins TRBV5-6 to TRBJ2-7, with the D gene not clear enough to name. This clonotype was sampled from a man aged 50-60 years who received an inactivated influenza vaccine. Donor details come from another sample of the same person, matched by shared clones. In nucleotides, the sequence is TGTGCCAGCAGCTTGGTGGATGGTCCCTACGAGCAGTACTTC. This sequence encodes CASSLVDGPYEQYF.